Below, 21 T cell receptor beta chains from the same sample are listed, as sequenced in a study of shared clonotypes between healthy human individuals. Assay: immunoSEQ multiplex PCR; the TCRdb copy retains only in-frame clones and omits some. The top ten clones hold around 0.4% of a sample with some 2.4 million clones, roughly 93% of them seen once. The source material was naive CD4+ T cells from PBMCs. Subset: CD45RA+ positively selected. The receptor set was obtained from a man in his late teens or twenties in good health. Some clones in this sample may be carry-over from other donors' samples.

V usage is TRBV5-4 and J usage is TRBJ2-1; D is unclear. V lost 2 bases, J lost 7 bases, and 13 bases lay in between. Germline-derived CDR1 and CDR2 are SGHNT and YYREEE (reference sequence). The CDR3 spans 14 residues. In nucleotides, the CDR3 is TGTGCCAGCAGCTTACGGGCTTTCGGAAATGAGCAGTTCTTC. Translating gives CASSLRAFGNEQFF.

This rearrangement joins TRBV19 to TRBJ1-2; D perhaps matches TRBD1 (6 bases). CDR1 is LNHDA, CDR2 SQIVND, per germline (reference sequence). V was shortened by 6 bases and J by 6 bases, with 14 bases between the two germline ends. CDR3 size: 13 residues. The CDR3 here is CASRSQGTNGYTF. The DNA for the CDR3 is TGTGCCAGTAGAAGCCAGGGGACTAATGGCTACACCTTC.

With regard to this clone: Additional DNA sequences in this sample encode the identical CDR3. This sequence joins TRBV5-4 and TRBJ2-7; D not resolved. Germline loops: CDR1 SGHNT, CDR2 YYREEE (reference sequence). The CDR3 spans 14 residues. V was pared by 0 bases and J by 4 bases, with 11 bases between. CDR3 region: CASSLAGDFYEQYF. CDR3 coding DNA: TGTGCCAGCAGCTTGGCCGGAGACTTTTACGAGCAGTACTTC.

This chain links TRBV6-6 with TRBJ2-7; D is undetermined. The CDR3 is made up of 14 amino acids. Per the germline V gene, CDR1 is MNHNY and CDR2 is SVGAGI (reference sequence). V lost 2 bases and J 2 bases, leaving 10 bases between the germline ends. The CDR3 DNA is TGTGCCAGCAGTTACGCCACAGAGGCCTACGAGCAGTACTTC. It is translated as CASSYATEAYEQYF.

The chain has TRBV19 and TRBJ2-7, with D uncertain. Germline assignment: CDR1 LNHDA and CDR2 SQIVND (reference sequence). Trimming stripped 5 bases from V and 2 bases from J, with 10 bases between. The CDR3 is 13 residues long. The CDR3 sequence is CASSFQETYEQYF. The CDR3, as DNA: TGTGCCAGTAGTTTCCAGGAAACCTACGAGCAGTACTTC. The full variable domain, with the rest looked up from reference TRBV19 and TRBJ2-7, is DGGITQSPKYLFRKEGQNVTLSCEQNLNHDAMYWYRQDPGQGLRLIYYSQIVNDFQKGDIAEGYSVSREKKESFPLTVTSAQKNPTAFYLCASSFQETYEQYFGPGTRLTVT.

V usage is TRBV7-3 and J usage is TRBJ2-1, with 8 nucleotides matching TRBD2. Germline lookup yields CDR1 SGHTA and CDR2 FQGTGA. The CDR3 covers 15 residues. V was pared by 5 bases and J by 1 base, with 4 bases of the junction left unmatched. The CDR3 DNA follows: TGTGCCAGCAGCCGCTTAGCGGGATCCTACAATGAGCAGTTCTTC. Amino acid sequence: CASSRLAGSYNEQFF.

The V call is TRBV28, the J call TRBJ2-1; 12 nucleotides match TRBD2. Germline CDR1 and CDR2: MDHEN and SYDVKM. The CDR3 is made up of 16 amino acids. With V trimmed by 5 bases and J by 9 bases, 11 bases remained unmatched. The CDR3 region has the DNA TGTGCCAGCAGTCTTCAAGGGACTAGCGGGTATAGTGAGCAGTTCTTC. Translation: CASSLQGTSGYSEQFF.

This chain connects TRBV11-2 to TRBJ2-7; 15 positions match TRBD2. The CDR3 loop spans 17 amino acids. CDR1 is SGHAT, CDR2 FQNNGV, per germline. V dropped 5 bases and J dropped 6; count of bases not matched to a gene: 11. The CDR3 protein is CASSPGLAGGMGGEQYF. In nucleotides, the CDR3 is TGTGCCAGCAGCCCCGGACTAGCGGGAGGGATGGGGGGCGAGCAGTACTTC.

This clone was counted once. The rearrangement uses TRBV28 and TRBJ2-7, with TRBD2 matching 10 bases. The germline CDR1 and CDR2 sequences are MDHEN and SYDVKM. V gave up 10 bases and J gave up 0 bases; unmatched junction bases: 6. The CDR3 covers 14 residues. CDR3 residues: CATLAGGSSYEQYF. The CDR3 coding sequence is TGTGCCACTTTAGCGGGAGGCTCCTCCTACGAGCAGTACTTC. Full variable domain (rest looked up from reference TRBV28 and TRBJ2-7): DVKVTQSSRYLVKRTGEKVFLECVQDMDHENMFWYRQDPGLGLRLIYFSYDVKMKEKGDIPEGYSVSREKKERFSLILESASTNQTSMYLCATLAGGSSYEQYFGPGTRLTVT.

J is TRBJ2-5 and V is TRBV28; 10 bases agree with TRBD1. The V gene end was trimmed by 6 bases and the J gene end by 5 bases; junction bases not matched to a gene: 6. Germline V gene sequence: CDR1 MDHEN, CDR2 SYDVKM. The CDR3 is 14 amino acids. CDR3 sequence: CASRTGGAEETQYF. Here the CDR3 DNA reads TGTGCCAGCAGGACAGGGGGCGCCGAGGAGACCCAGTACTTC. The full variable domain, in which reference TRBV28 and TRBJ2-5 provide the parts outside the CDR3, is DVKVTQSSRYLVKRTGEKVFLECVQDMDHENMFWYRQDPGLGLRLIYFSYDVKMKEKGDIPEGYSVSREKKERFSLILESASTNQTSMYLCASRTGGAEETQYFGPGTRLLVL.

This clone was counted a few times. The rearrangement links TRBV4-2 to TRBJ1-1, with D tentatively TRBD1 (6 bases). Germline values: CDR1 LGHNA, CDR2 YNFKEQ. Deletions cut 2 bases from V and 3 bases from J, with 13 bases between. CDR3 length equals 15 residues. Here the CDR3 reads CASSQYQGGDTEAFF. CDR3 nucleotide sequence: TGTGCCAGCAGCCAATACCAAGGGGGGGACACTGAAGCTTTCTTT.

The J gene is TRBJ1-2, the V gene TRBV11-2, with TRBD1 matching 7 bases. V lost 4 bases and J lost 5; bases outside the gene matches: 19. CDR3 length equals 18 residues. Germline V gene lookup returns CDR1 SGHAT and CDR2 FQNNGV. The CDR3, as DNA: TGTGCCAGCAGCTCTACCGGGACAGTGAATTACCTGCAGTATGGCTACACCTTC. The encoded protein is CASSSTGTVNYLQYGYTF. Combining the CDR3 with reference TRBV11-2 and TRBJ1-2 gives the whole variable domain EAGVAQSPRYKIIEKRQSVAFWCNPISGHATLYWYQQILGQGPKLLIQFQNNGVVDDSQLPKDRFSAERLKGVDSTLKIQPAKLEDSAVYLCASSSTGTVNYLQYGYTFGSGTRLTVV.

The chain is built from TRBV2 and TRBJ2-1, with 9 bases aligning to TRBD2. This CDR3 is 14 amino acids long. V lost 1 base, J lost 11 bases, and 6 bases stayed unmatched. Germline lookup yields CDR1 SNHLY and CDR2 FYNNEI. The CDR3 bases are TGTGCCAGCAGTGAAGTTCTAGCGGGACGCAAGCAGTTCTTC. Its translation: CASSEVLAGRKQFF.

This sequence joins TRBV25-1 and TRBJ2-3; the D gene is possibly TRBD1 (6 bases). The germline V gene encodes CDR1 MGHDK and CDR2 SYGVNS. The germline V and J ends were trimmed by 3 bases and 6 bases, with 16 bases remaining between them. The CDR3 has 15 amino acids. CDR3 in amino acids: CASSEGVGGPDTQYF. The CDR3 DNA follows: TGTGCCAGCAGTGAGGGAGTAGGGGGACCGGATACGCAGTATTTT. Together with reference TRBV25-1 and TRBJ2-3, the CDR3 gives the full variable domain: EADIYQTPRYLVIGTGKKITLECSQTMGHDKMYWYQQDPGMELHLIHYSYGVNSTEKGDLSSESTVSRIRTEHFPLTLESARPSHTSQYLCASSEGVGGPDTQYFGPGTRLTVL.

This rearrangement joins TRBV15 to TRBJ2-5, with D maybe TRBD1 (5 bases). The CDR3 consists of 15 residues. Germline loops: CDR1 LNHNV, CDR2 YYDKDF (reference sequence). Deletions cut 2 bases from V and 5 bases from J, with 15 bases between. The CDR3 here is CATSRRGRVAETQYF. The DNA for the CDR3 is TGTGCCACCAGCAGAAGAGGCAGGGTAGCCGAGACCCAGTACTTC.

Only a few counts were recorded for this clone. V usage is TRBV4-1 and J usage is TRBJ2-1; tentative D call: TRBD1 (6 bases). This CDR3 region has 15 residues. Germline lookup yields CDR1 MGHRA and CDR2 YSYEKL. The ends were cut back, 2 bases at V and 3 bases at J, with 11 bases in the middle. CDR3: CASSQPDRIYNEQFF. CDR3 coding DNA: TGCGCCAGCAGCCAACCAGACAGGATCTACAATGAGCAGTTCTTC.

This chain uses TRBV5-4 with TRBJ2-1; the D gene could be TRBD1 or TRBD2 (5 bases each). Germline lookup yields CDR1 SGHNT and CDR2 YYREEE (reference sequence). CDR3 length: 15 residues. Trimming cost V 3 bases and J 1 base, with 11 bases left between them. Written as DNA, the CDR3 is TGTGCCAGCAGCTGGGACGGCGGTTCCTACAATGAGCAGTTCTTC. Protein sequence: CASSWDGGSYNEQFF.

The V and J genes are TRBV5-4 and TRBJ2-4; D is possibly TRBD1 or TRBD2 (5 bases each). V dropped 4 bases and J dropped 5 bases, with 16 bases sitting between them. Germline CDR1 is SGHNT and CDR2 is YYREEE (reference sequence). The CDR3 is 15 residues long. CDR3 coding DNA: TGTGCCAGCAGCCACCTTGGGGCAGCGGAAAACATTCAGTACTTC. Its protein product is CASSHLGAAENIQYF.

In DNA, the CDR3 is TGTGCCAGCAGTGAAGGTCGTTTTTGGGGGGCGTCCTACAATGAGCAGTTCTTC. Translated, it gives CASSEGRFWGASYNEQFF. The chain combines TRBV6-1 with TRBJ2-1, with D tentatively TRBD1 or TRBD2 (6 bases each). V was pared by 1 base and J by 1 base, with 17 bases between. Germline CDR1 is MNHNS and CDR2 is SASEGT. The CDR3 totals 18 residues.

V and J are TRBV5-1 and TRBJ2-5; D is possibly TRBD1 (6 bases). Trimming shortened V by 3 bases and J by 4 bases, and 16 bases separated the two germline ends. The length of the CDR3 is 15 residues. The germline CDR1 and CDR2 sequences are SGHRS and YFSETQ. The CDR3 DNA reads as TGCGCCAGCAGCTCCGGGACACCCCAGGGAGAGACCCAGTACTTC. It specifies CASSSGTPQGETQYF.

The J gene is TRBJ2-7, the V gene TRBV11-2; D perhaps matches TRBD1 (6 bases). CDR1 is SGHAT, CDR2 FQNNGV, per germline. The CDR3 has 13 amino acids. V lost 2 bases and J lost 5, with 10 bases in between. The CDR3 DNA sequence: TGTGCCAGCAGCTTACAAAGGGGGAACGAGCAGTACTTC. This codes for CASSLQRGNEQYF.